This T cell receptor (beta chain) stems from a study of T cell responses to AZD1222 COVID-19 vaccine. General study findings and limits: Regions 160-218 and 743-854 held dominance among vaccine-associated CD4 TCRs, which spanned spike. Among spike-specific TCRs, nearly half reportedly target unmutated variant regions. The sample set comprised mostly white British donors with more females, and clonal diversity was possibly underestimated. Baseline serology detected seropositivity in only a handful of AZD1222 recipients.

This clone was observed a single time. Its cognate antigen is unknown. Germline V gives CDR1 WNHNN, CDR2 SYGVQD (reference sequence). V was pared by 6 bases and J by 6 bases, with 20 bases between. There are 15 residues in the CDR3. TCRdb's table, derived via immunoSEQ multiplex PCR, lists solely in-frame clones and lacks some. Here the sample spans about 270,000 clones, 90% to 95% being singletons. The rearrangement uses TRBV10-1 and TRBJ2-5, with D unclear. This TCR was recovered from an adult who received the AZD1222 COVID-19 vaccine. The sample here was peripheral blood, taken 28 days after the second AZD1222 dose. The CDR3 DNA follows: TGCGCCAGCAGCCCCGGGCCCGAAACTGGAAAGACCCAGTACTTC. Translation gives CASSPGPETGKTQYF.